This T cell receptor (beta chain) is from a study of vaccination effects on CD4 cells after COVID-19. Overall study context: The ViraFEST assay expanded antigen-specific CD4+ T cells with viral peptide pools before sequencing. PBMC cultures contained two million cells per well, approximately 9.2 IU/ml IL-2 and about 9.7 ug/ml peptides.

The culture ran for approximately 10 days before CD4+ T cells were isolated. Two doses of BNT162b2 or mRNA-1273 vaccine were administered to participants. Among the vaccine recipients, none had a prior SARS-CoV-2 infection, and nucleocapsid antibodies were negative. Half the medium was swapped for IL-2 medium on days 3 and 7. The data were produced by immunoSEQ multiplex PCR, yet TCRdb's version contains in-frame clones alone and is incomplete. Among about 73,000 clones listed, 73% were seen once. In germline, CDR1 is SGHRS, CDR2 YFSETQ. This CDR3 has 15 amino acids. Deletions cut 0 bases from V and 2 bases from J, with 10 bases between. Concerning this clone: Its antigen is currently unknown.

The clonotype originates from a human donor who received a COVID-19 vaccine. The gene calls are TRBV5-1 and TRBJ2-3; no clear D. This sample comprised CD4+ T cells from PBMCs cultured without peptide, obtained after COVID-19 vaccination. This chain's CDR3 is CASSLERPDTDTQYF. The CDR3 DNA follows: TGCGCCAGCAGCTTGGAACGGCCGGACACAGATACGCAGTATTTT.